This T cell receptor beta chain was profiled in a study of T-cell memory formation after mild COVID-19. Overall study: For the most part, TCR clusters were specific to one donor. Study-wide points: Clonal second-wave expansions that peaked on day 37 had unconfirmed SARS-CoV-2 specificity. Those CD4+ clones that contracted were mainly in CM and EM (CD8+ ones in EMRA).

On this clonotype: Its antigen is currently unknown.

J lost 5 bases, V lost 4 bases, and 16 bases had no gene match. CDR3 length equals 18 residues. Germline lookup yields CDR1 SGHKS and CDR2 YYEKEE (reference sequence). Using its own MiXCR run on the 5' RACE reads, TCRdb lists one record per CDR3 protein. Of about 390,000 distinct CDR3 sequences listed, roughly 15% are singletons. Input material: PBMCs or a T cell subset sorted from them (not recorded which). The receptor was derived from a man aged 18 to 29 who had mild COVID-19 (a few samples of this study predate the infection). Cell type and time point are not known. The chain combines TRBV5-5 with TRBJ2-2; 8 nucleotides line up with TRBD2. CDR3 DNA sequence: TGTGCCAGCAGCCACCCGGGACTAGGGCCGCTGTTGACCGGGGAGCTGTTTTTT. This encodes CASSHPGLGPLLTGELFF.